Included here is one TCR beta chain sequence, with context. The data were obtained in a study of blood T cell repertoires in COVID-19. Study as a whole: Some COVID-19 samples were acute and others convalescent; all came from the United States, Italy and Spain.

The CDR3 has 17 residues. Trimming took 4 bases from V and 5 from J; bases not matched to a gene: 13. The germline V gene has CDR1 KGHSH and CDR2 LQKENI. Generated by immunoSEQ multiplex PCR, the TCRdb table keeps only in-frame clones and is missing some. Found here are a few hundred thousand clones, nearly 90% of them singletons; the top ten hold 0.8%. The clonotype originates from a woman in her 30s with acute or convalescent COVID-19. The chain has TRBV18 and TRBJ1-2; 10 bases agree with TRBD1. Sequenced sample: peripheral blood. CDR3 protein: CASSHAVTGGVGYGYTF. CDR3 sequence (DNA): TGTGCCAGCTCACACGCCGTGACAGGGGGCGTCGGGTATGGCTACACCTTC.